Below are 21 T cell receptor beta chains sequenced from a single sample in a study of cytomegalovirus exposure and HLA in healthy donors. Both 60 Vbeta primers and 13 Jbeta primers went into the PCR. Produced via immunoSEQ multiplex PCR; TCRdb's table is partial and in-frame only. The sample gives roughly 200,000 clones, roughly 80% of which show up once; 2.5% to 3.5% is in the top ten. Sequencing input: PBMCs. These receptor sequences come from a man aged 30 to 45 in good health and CMV-seronegative.

The chain uses TRBV2 and TRBJ2-7; no reliable D call. The CDR3 loop spans 11 amino acids. The germline V gene has CDR1 SNHLY and CDR2 FYNNEI. V was trimmed by 6 bases and J by 0 bases, leaving 3 bases between them. This CDR3 reads CASRASYEQYF. In DNA, the CDR3 is TGTGCCAGCAGGGCCTCCTACGAGCAGTACTTC.

The chain joins TRBV5-8 to TRBJ1-1; 7 nucleotides line up with TRBD1. The CDR3 totals 15 residues. Germline lookup yields CDR1 SGHTS and CDR2 YDEGEE. J lost 0 bases, V lost 0 bases, and 2 bases had no gene match. CDR3: CASSLAGGMNTEAFF. Here the CDR3 DNA reads TGTGCCAGCAGCTTGGCAGGGGGAATGAACACTGAAGCTTTCTTT.

The chain has TRBV7-9 and TRBJ1-1; TRBD1 might be the D (6 bases). This CDR3 has 14 amino acids. The ends were cut back, 7 bases at V and 4 bases at J, with 16 bases in the middle. Germline V gene sequence: CDR1 SEHNR, CDR2 FQNEAQ (reference sequence). CDR3 residues: CASTFRGKATEAFF. Written as DNA, the CDR3 is TGTGCCAGCACCTTCAGGGGTAAAGCCACTGAAGCTTTCTTT.

The table lists this clone with a few counts. V usage is TRBV5-8 and J usage is TRBJ1-5; 8 positions agree with TRBD1. V was pared by 4 bases and J by 6 bases, with 12 bases of the junction left unmatched. CDR1 and CDR2 from the germline V gene are SGHTS and YDEGEE. The length of the CDR3 is 16 residues. The CDR3 spells CASSPLWTGRGQPQHF. CDR3 nucleotides: TGTGCCAGCAGCCCACTATGGACAGGGAGGGGTCAGCCCCAGCATTTT.

In its sample, this clone was seen a few times. CDR3 nucleotide sequence: TGCGCCAGCAGCCAACTTCCCGGGGGAGAGGACGAGCAGTACTTC. Translation gives CASSQLPGGEDEQYF. This chain uses TRBV4-1 with TRBJ2-7; possibly TRBD2 for D (6 bases). Trimming cost V 2 bases and J 5 bases, with 16 bases left between them. The CDR3 has 15 residues. Per the germline V gene, CDR1 is MGHRA and CDR2 is YSYEKL.

The V call is TRBV5-1, the J call TRBJ2-5; D unresolved. Trimming stripped 0 bases from V and 5 bases from J, with 11 bases between. This CDR3 is 14 amino acids long. Germline CDR1 SGHRS, CDR2 YFSETQ. CDR3 amino acids: CASSLGAVRETQYF. The CDR3, as DNA: TGCGCCAGCAGCTTGGGCGCGGTTCGGGAGACCCAGTACTTC.

This rearrangement joins TRBV6-1 to TRBJ1-5; 8 positions match TRBD1. CDR3 length equals 15 residues. V gave up 6 bases and J gave up 9 bases; unmatched junction bases: 13. Germline values: CDR1 MNHNS, CDR2 SASEGT. The CDR3 DNA reads TGTGCCAGCAGGGTGACCGACAGGGGCCTTGGGCCCCAGCATTTT. It specifies CASRVTDRGLGPQHF.

Comments on this clone: The identical CDR3 is also encoded by other nucleotide sequences in the sample. The chain recombines TRBV7-2 with TRBJ1-2, with D unresolved. Looked up from germline, CDR1 is SGHTA and CDR2 is FQGNSA. This CDR3 region has 13 residues. V lost 5 bases and J 8 bases, leaving 15 bases between the germline ends. The CDR3 DNA follows: TGTGCCAGCAGCGAAGCAGCAGGCTACGGCTACACCTTC. It codes for CASSEAAGYGYTF.

This clone has just a few counts. The CDR3 reads CASSAYGTGTYEQYF. The CDR3 DNA follows: TGTGCCAGCAGTGCCTACGGGACAGGTACCTACGAGCAGTACTTC. The chain combines TRBV6-5 with TRBJ2-7; 8 nucleotides align to TRBD1. The CDR3 totals 15 residues. CDR1 is MNHEY, CDR2 SVGAGI, per germline. V shed 5 bases and J 2 bases; nucleotides not matched to a gene: 8.

J is TRBJ1-4 and V is TRBV6-6, with D hard to call. V was trimmed by 0 bases and J by 7 bases, leaving 12 bases between them. The length of the CDR3 is 15 residues. The V gene's germline CDR1 is MNHNY and CDR2 SVGAGI (reference sequence). CDR3 amino acids: CASSYSLGGGEKLFF. CDR3 in DNA: TGTGCCAGCAGTTACTCGTTGGGTGGAGGTGAAAAACTGTTTTTT.

The chain uses TRBV27 and TRBJ2-3, with D perhaps matching TRBD1 (6 bases). The germline V and J ends were trimmed by 5 bases and 1 base, with 16 bases remaining between them. The germline gives CDR1 MNHEY, CDR2 SMNVEV (reference sequence). This CDR3 spans 16 amino acids. CDR3 region: CASSPIGGFGTDTQYF. The CDR3 bases are TGTGCCAGCAGTCCGATAGGGGGATTTGGCACAGATACGCAGTATTTT.

This clone was found once. The J gene is TRBJ2-1, the V gene TRBV9, with TRBD2 identical over 7 bases. Looked up from germline, CDR1 is SGDLS and CDR2 is YYNGEE. CDR3 length: 16 amino acids. V shed 7 bases, J shed 0 bases, and the junction held 10 bases outside the gene matches. In DNA form, the CDR3 reads TGTGCCAGCGGGCGGAGCGGGGTCAGCTCCTACAATGAGCAGTTCTTC. Translation: CASGRSGVSSYNEQFF.

The chain links TRBV6-1 to TRBJ1-1; the D is unclear. The ends were cut back, 9 bases at V and 0 bases at J, with 8 bases in the middle. The CDR3 runs 12 residues. Germline CDR1 MNHNS, CDR2 SASEGT. CDR3 bases: TGTGCCAGTTCACGGTTGAACACTGAAGCTTTCTTT. It encodes CASSRLNTEAFF.

The chain recombines TRBV7-8 with TRBJ2-7; D possibly corresponds to TRBD2 (5 bases). The ends were cut back, 5 bases at V and 7 bases at J, with 12 bases in the middle. This CDR3 is built from 12 residues. The germline gives CDR1 SGHVS, CDR2 FQNEAQ. The CDR3 sequence: CASSPSNLEQYF. In DNA form, the CDR3 reads TGTGCCAGCAGCCCTAGCAATCTGGAGCAGTACTTC.

The chain employs TRBV9 and TRBJ1-1; the D gene is possibly TRBD1 (5 bases). V lost 4 bases, J lost 4 bases, and 11 bases lay in between. This CDR3 is 13 amino acids long. From germline, CDR1 is SGDLS and CDR2 YYNGEE. The CDR3 DNA reads as TGTGCCAGCAGCCCTACAGGTATCACTGAAGCTTTCTTT. Its translation: CASSPTGITEAFF.

The chain links TRBV9 to TRBJ2-7, with TRBD1 matching 8 bases. With 1 base clipped from V and 6 bases from J, the junction kept 9 bases outside the gene matches. Germline values: CDR1 SGDLS, CDR2 YYNGEE. This CDR3 contains 15 residues. This CDR3 is CASSVSQGALGEQYF. The DNA for the CDR3 is TGTGCCAGCAGCGTAAGTCAGGGGGCCTTGGGCGAGCAGTACTTC.

The V and J genes are TRBV6-6 and TRBJ1-5; TRBD1 agrees at 8 bases. Germline V gene data show CDR1 as MNHNY and CDR2 as SVGAGI (reference sequence). The CDR3 runs 15 residues. With 7 bases clipped from V and 6 bases from J, the junction kept 11 bases outside the gene matches. CDR3 in amino acids: CASTRTGLRGQPQHF. In DNA, the CDR3 is TGTGCCAGCACCCGGACAGGGCTTCGTGGTCAGCCCCAGCATTTT.

This rearrangement joins TRBV5-4 to TRBJ2-2; TRBD2 is a possible D gene (7 bases). The V gene's germline CDR1 is SGHNT and CDR2 YYREEE (reference sequence). V was pared by 4 bases and J by 4 bases, with 20 bases between. The CDR3 covers 17 residues. The CDR3 protein is CASSPGRGGWRTGELFF. The DNA of the CDR3 is TGTGCCAGCAGCCCGGGGAGGGGGGGTTGGCGCACCGGGGAGCTGTTTTTT.

This clone was picked up many times. The rearrangement links TRBV4-3 to TRBJ2-5; 9 bases fit TRBD2. The V segment lost 0 bases and the J segment 1 base; nucleotides outside the gene matches: 0. Germline V gene sequence: CDR1 LGHNA, CDR2 YSLEER. The CDR3 is 15 residues long. In DNA form, the CDR3 reads TGCGCCAGCAGCCAAGAGCGGGGGGGCCAAGAGACCCAGTACTTC. This sequence encodes CASSQERGGQETQYF.

In its sample, this clone was seen a few times. The rearrangement links TRBV5-4 to TRBJ2-7, with D perhaps TRBD1 (8 bases). The germline V gene has CDR1 SGHNT and CDR2 YYREEE (reference sequence). V was cut by 4 bases and J by 4 bases, with 15 bases left in between. This CDR3 contains 14 residues. CDR3 nucleotides: TGTGCCAGCAGCCAAGACAGGGGAGGGTACGAGCAGTACTTC. It codes for CASSQDRGGYEQYF.

This rearrangement joins TRBV2 to TRBJ2-3; TRBD2 matches at 14 bases. CDR1 and CDR2 from the germline V gene are SNHLY and FYNNEI. Trimming removed 6 bases from V and 4 bases from J; junction bases left unmatched: 9. This CDR3 spans 17 amino acids. Here the CDR3 reads CASSDMTSGGGADTQYF. The CDR3 nucleotides are TGTGCCAGCAGCGATATGACTAGCGGGGGGGGAGCAGATACGCAGTATTTT.